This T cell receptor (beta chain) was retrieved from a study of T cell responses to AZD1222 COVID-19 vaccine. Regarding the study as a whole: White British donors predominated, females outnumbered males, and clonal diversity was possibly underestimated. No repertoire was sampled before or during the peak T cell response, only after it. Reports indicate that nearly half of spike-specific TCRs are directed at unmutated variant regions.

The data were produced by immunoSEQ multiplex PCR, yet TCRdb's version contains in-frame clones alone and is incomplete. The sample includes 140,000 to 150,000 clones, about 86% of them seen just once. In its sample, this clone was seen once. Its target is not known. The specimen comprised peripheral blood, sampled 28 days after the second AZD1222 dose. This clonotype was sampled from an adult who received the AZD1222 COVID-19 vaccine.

CDR3 bases: TGTGCCAGCAGTTTGGCAGATACGCAGTATTTT. It yields the protein CASSLADTQYF. The rearrangement joins TRBV6-5 to TRBJ2-3; D gene ambiguous. V shed 4 bases and J shed 4 bases, with 3 bases lying between them. The length of the CDR3 is 11 residues. Germline assignment: CDR1 MNHEY and CDR2 SVGAGI.